The sample holds many counts of the clone carrying this T cell receptor beta chain. The time point: sample taken at primary tumor resection. Samples were donated by 72 untreated early-stage non-small cell lung cancer patients. Frozen PBMC, nontumor lung or tumor provided whole RNA, which was sequenced unsorted. Carried by each TCR cDNA molecule was a unique molecular identifier. TCRdb reprocessed the 5' RACE reads with MiXCR, giving one entry per CDR3 protein. The table shows about 45,000 distinct CDR3 sequences, with approximately 14% occurring only once. The source of the sample is a study of spatial heterogeneity in lung cancer. Across the study: The average appearance count of each unique TCR and UMI combination in raw reads was more than nine.

Trimming took 0 bases from V and 5 from J, leaving 15 bases between them. Germline V gene lookup returns CDR1 LGHNA and CDR2 YSLEER. CDR3 length: 16 residues. The sample here was PBMCs, taken at surgery. This TCR came from a male donor with early-stage non-small cell lung cancer. The chain is built from TRBV4-3 and TRBJ2-3; D may match TRBD1 or TRBD2 (5 bases each). The CDR3 nucleotides are TGCGCCAGCAGCCAAGATCCCGGGGTGCAGGGAGATACGCAGTATTTT. Its translation is CASSQDPGVQGDTQYF.